These 13 T cell receptor beta chains came from one sample sequenced in a study of OX40 agonist ivuxolimab in advanced cancers. Library prep was done by the immunoSEQ multiplex PCR assay. The table comes from immuneACCESS by way of TCRdb, which keeps in-frame sequences with V and J called. Part of the clones is missing from these tables; in studies checked, under half for an unresolved V gene and the rest for unknown reasons. This sample is represented by about 70,000 clones; 81% of them were singletons. 5% of the sample lies in the top ten. The material sequenced was CD4+ or CD8+ T cells sorted from blood, taken in a trial of the OX40 agonist ivuxolimab. The source of these receptors is an adult with an advanced solid tumor such as melanoma, head and neck, liver or kidney cancer.

This clone was recorded only once. The J gene is TRBJ2-5, the V gene TRBV6-6; TRBD1 or TRBD2 may be the D gene (5 bases each). Germline loops: CDR1 MNHNY, CDR2 SVGAGI (reference sequence). Between the trimmed V and J ends, which lost 5 bases and 1 base, there was a span of 8 bases. This CDR3 spans 13 amino acids. CDR3 DNA: TGTGCCAGCAGTCGGGACGCCCAAGAGACCCAGTACTTC. It translates to CASSRDAQETQYF.

The chain uses TRBV7-2 and TRBJ2-3; D may be TRBD1 (5 bases). CDR1 and CDR2 (germline): SGHTA, FQGNSA. Between the trimmed V and J ends, which lost 4 bases and 4 bases, there was a span of 18 bases. The CDR3 consists of 16 residues. The CDR3 is CASSSDWSIRADTQYF. In nucleotides, the CDR3 is TGTGCCAGCAGCTCCGACTGGAGCATCAGGGCAGATACGCAGTATTTT.

The chain employs TRBV6-5 and TRBJ1-6; 9 nucleotides line up with TRBD1. This CDR3 region has 16 residues. The V gene end was trimmed by 2 bases and the J gene end by 10 bases; junction bases not matched to a gene: 9. The germline V gene has CDR1 MNHEY and CDR2 SVGAGI. Here the CDR3 DNA reads TGTGCCAGCAGTTACGGACAGGGGACGAGAAACTCACCCCTCCACTTT. Translating it yields CASSYGQGTRNSPLHF.

The chain joins TRBV6-5 to TRBJ1-2; D gene unclear. The CDR3 extends over 13 amino acids. Per germline, CDR1 MNHEY and CDR2 SVGAGI. Trimming pared 2 bases from V and 7 bases from J, leaving 11 bases between. The CDR3 here is CASSYGIRVGYTF. The CDR3 DNA follows: TGTGCCAGCAGTTACGGAATCCGGGTTGGCTACACCTTC.

The rearrangement uses TRBV9 and TRBJ2-1, with D possibly matching TRBD1 (6 bases). The germline gives CDR1 SGDLS, CDR2 YYNGEE. The V and J ends lost 0 bases and 5 bases respectively, with 9 bases between them. The CDR3 is made up of 14 amino acids. In DNA, the CDR3 is TGTGCCAGCAGCGTAGGGGGGCGGGACAATGAGCAGTTCTTC. Its protein product is CASSVGGRDNEQFF.

This clone was detected a few times. The chain joins TRBV5-1 to TRBJ2-2, with 8 bases matching TRBD2. Germline CDR1 is SGHRS and CDR2 is YFSETQ. The CDR3 covers 14 residues. V shed 7 bases and J 5 bases; nucleotides not matched to a gene: 7. The CDR3 here is CASGWRGETGELFF. CDR3 nucleotides: TGCGCCAGCGGATGGCGGGGGGAGACCGGGGAGCTGTTTTTT.

The V call is TRBV4-1, the J call TRBJ2-7; tentative D call: TRBD2 (6 bases). The CDR3 loop spans 14 amino acids. Between the trimmed V and J ends, which lost 2 bases and 5 bases, there was a span of 13 bases. Germline V lookup: CDR1 MGHRA, CDR2 YSYEKL. This CDR3 reads CASSQPGRGHEQYF. The CDR3 nucleotides are TGCGCCAGCAGCCAACCGGGGCGGGGCCACGAGCAGTACTTC.

The rearrangement joins TRBV5-1 to TRBJ2-5, with TRBD2 matching over 12 bases. CDR3 length: 15 residues. J was trimmed by 4 bases and V by 2 bases; bases with no gene match: 3. In germline, CDR1 is SGHRS, CDR2 YFSETQ. The CDR3 sequence is CASSFQTSGGETQYF. CDR3 sequence (DNA): TGCGCCAGCAGCTTCCAGACTAGCGGGGGAGAGACCCAGTACTTC.

This rearrangement joins TRBV7-9 to TRBJ1-3; D gene uncertain. Germline-derived CDR1 and CDR2 are SEHNR and FQNEAQ (reference sequence). V lost 4 bases and J 4 bases, leaving 14 bases between the germline ends. The CDR3 length is 15 residues. The CDR3 coding sequence is TGTGCCAGCAGCTATTTCGGGGTATCCGGAAACACCATATATTTT. Its protein product is CASSYFGVSGNTIYF. Supplemented by reference TRBV7-9 and TRBJ1-3, the full variable domain reads DTGVSQNPRHKITKRGQNVTFRCDPISEHNRLYWYRQTLGQGPEFLTYFQNEAQLEKSRLLSDRFSAERPKGSFSTLEIQRTEQGDSAMYLCASSYFGVSGNTIYFGEGSWLTVV.

This clone was counted only a few times. The chain uses TRBV5-1 and TRBJ1-1; D remains unclear. The V gene's germline CDR1 is SGHRS and CDR2 YFSETQ. This CDR3 is 12 amino acids long. This chain's CDR3 is CAFRIVNTEAFF. CDR3 nucleotides: TGCGCATTCAGGATCGTGAACACTGAAGCTTTCTTT.

The V and J genes are TRBV4-1 and TRBJ2-1, with TRBD2 identical over 10 bases. The length of the CDR3 is 18 residues. The junction had 12 bases not matched to a gene; V was cut back by 2 bases and J by 5 bases. CDR1 and CDR2 (germline): MGHRA, YSYEKL. This CDR3 reads CASSQHLGGGLANNEQFF. The CDR3 DNA reads TGCGCCAGCAGCCAACATTTGGGAGGGGGACTAGCGAACAATGAGCAGTTCTTC.

The CDR3: CAWTKGLAGVSFF. CDR3 bases: TGTGCCTGGACGAAAGGACTAGCGGGAGTTTCGTTCTTC. This chain connects TRBV30 to TRBJ2-1; the match to TRBD2 covers 13 bases. J gave up 15 bases and V 4 bases, and 9 bases lay outside the gene matches. CDR1 is GTSNPN, CDR2 SVGIG, per germline (reference sequence). This CDR3 has 13 amino acids.

This chain links TRBV13 with TRBJ2-1; 9 bases agree with TRBD2. Germline V lookup: CDR1 PRHDT, CDR2 FYEKMQ (reference sequence). The trim removed 1 base at V and 7 bases at J, leaving 5 bases unmatched. The length of the CDR3 is 15 residues. CDR3 sequence: CASSLDSGGANEQFF. CDR3 nucleotides: TGTGCCAGCAGCTTAGATAGCGGGGGTGCTAATGAGCAGTTCTTC.